These 19 T cell receptor beta chains share one sample of origin, sequenced in a study of cytomegalovirus exposure and HLA in healthy donors. The PCR used 60 Vbeta and 13 Jbeta primers. The method was immunoSEQ multiplex PCR; TCRdb's version includes in-frame clones alone and lacks a portion of them. Listed are some 180,000 clones; approximately 6.4% falls within the top ten. The material sequenced was PBMCs. All receptors come from a man younger than 45 in good health and CMV-seronegative.

The chain combines TRBV19 with TRBJ1-4, with 10 bases identical to TRBD1. Germline V gene data show CDR1 as LNHDA and CDR2 as SQIVND (reference sequence). J was trimmed by 3 bases and V by 10 bases; bases with no gene match: 5. The CDR3 is 14 amino acids. The CDR3 sequence: CAIGTGEANEKLFF. Written as DNA, the CDR3 is TGTGCCATCGGGACAGGGGAGGCTAATGAAAAACTGTTTTTT. Full variable domain (outside the CDR3, taken from reference TRBV19 and TRBJ1-4): DGGITQSPKYLFRKEGQNVTLSCEQNLNHDAMYWYRQDPGQGLRLIYYSQIVNDFQKGDIAEGYSVSREKKESFPLTVTSAQKNPTAFYLCAIGTGEANEKLFFGSGTQLSVL.

This chain connects TRBV7-9 to TRBJ1-6; maybe TRBD1 (5 bases). The CDR3 runs to 15 residues. V was cut by 0 bases and J by 7 bases, with 10 bases left in between. Germline-derived CDR1 and CDR2 are SEHNR and FQNEAQ (reference sequence). This CDR3 is CASSLAWGGNSPLHF. The CDR3 DNA is TGTGCCAGCAGCTTAGCTTGGGGGGGAAATTCACCCCTCCACTTT.

The chain combines TRBV27 with TRBJ2-7; 11 nucleotides line up with TRBD2. This CDR3 comprises 16 residues. The V segment lost 3 bases and the J segment 3 bases; nucleotides outside the gene matches: 7. Germline lookup yields CDR1 MNHEY and CDR2 SMNVEV (reference sequence). The CDR3 coding sequence is TGTGCCAGCAGTTTTTACGCCGGGACTAGCGGCTACGAGCAGTACTTC. Translated, it gives CASSFYAGTSGYEQYF.

This chain connects TRBV5-1 to TRBJ2-2, with 9 bases that match TRBD1. Germline lookup yields CDR1 SGHRS and CDR2 YFSETQ. CDR3 length: 14 residues. V lost 7 bases to trimming and J lost 8 bases; unmatched junction nucleotides: 9. The CDR3 protein is CASRDGTGRGELFF. As DNA, the CDR3 is TGCGCCAGCCGAGACGGGACAGGGAGAGGGGAGCTGTTTTTT.

This chain links TRBV15 with TRBJ2-2; possible D gene TRBD2, 6 bases. CDR1 is LNHNV and CDR2 is YYDKDF in the germline V gene (reference sequence). V was pared by 8 bases and J by 2 bases, with 12 bases between. This CDR3 contains 14 residues. As DNA, the CDR3 is TGTGCCACCGCCAGGAGGGGAAACACCGGGGAGCTGTTTTTT. Translation: CATARRGNTGELFF.

The chain carries TRBV5-1 and TRBJ2-2; no clear D gene. This CDR3 region has 12 residues. Looked up from germline, CDR1 is SGHRS and CDR2 is YFSETQ. V was trimmed by 6 bases and J by 5 bases, leaving 8 bases between them. Written as DNA, the CDR3 is TGCGCCAGCACCCTAAAAACCGGGGAGCTGTTTTTT. Encoded protein: CASTLKTGELFF.

This chain connects TRBV5-1 to TRBJ2-7, with D uncertain. This CDR3 is 11 amino acids long. Trimming stripped 5 bases from V and 7 bases from J, with 10 bases between. Germline loops: CDR1 SGHRS, CDR2 YFSETQ. As DNA, the CDR3 is TGCGCCAGCAGTCCGCCGGAGGAGCAGTACTTC. It encodes CASSPPEEQYF.

The rearrangement uses TRBV5-4 and TRBJ2-2, with 13 bases lining up with TRBD2. Trimming at V came to 4 bases and at J to 1 base, leaving 1 base not matched to a gene. This CDR3 is built from 16 residues. The germline V gene encodes CDR1 SGHNT and CDR2 YYREEE (reference sequence). The CDR3 DNA follows: TGTGCCAGCAGCCGGACTAGCGGGGGGAACACCGGGGAGCTGTTTTTT. Its protein is CASSRTSGGNTGELFF.

The chain carries TRBV7-3 and TRBJ2-1; possibly TRBD1 for D (5 bases). The germline gives CDR1 SGHTA, CDR2 FQGTGA. Trimming shortened V by 0 bases and J by 9 bases, and 12 bases separated the two germline ends. The CDR3 runs 14 residues. CDR3 bases: TGTGCCAGCAGCTTAACAACTCCTAGGGGTGAGCAGTTCTTC. It codes for CASSLTTPRGEQFF.

This sequence joins TRBV2 and TRBJ1-2; tentatively, D is TRBD1 (6 bases). CDR1 SNHLY and CDR2 FYNNEI come from the germline V gene. Trimming stripped 2 bases from V and 2 bases from J, with 9 bases between. This CDR3 is built from 14 residues. DNA for the CDR3: TGTGCCAGCAGTGAAACAGGGAAGAACTATGGCTACACCTTC. Its translation is CASSETGKNYGYTF.

V usage is TRBV19 and J usage is TRBJ1-5; D is possibly TRBD1 (5 bases). The CDR3 consists of 15 residues. Germline V CDR1 and CDR2: LNHDA, SQIVND (reference sequence). Trimming removed 7 bases from V and 0 bases from J, with 13 bases in between. The CDR3 sequence: CASIGAGYSNQPQHF. The CDR3 DNA follows: TGTGCCAGTATAGGGGCAGGGTATAGCAATCAGCCCCAGCATTTT.

The chain links TRBV6-1 to TRBJ1-5; D is ambiguous. The CDR3 is 15 amino acids. Per the germline V gene, CDR1 is MNHNS and CDR2 is SASEGT. Trimming cost V 2 bases and J 6 bases, with 14 bases left between them. CDR3 DNA: TGTGCCAGCAGTGAAATTTGGAGGGAGCCTCAGCCCCAGCATTTT. This sequence encodes CASSEIWREPQPQHF.

The gene calls are TRBV28 and TRBJ1-2; D not resolved. Germline V lookup: CDR1 MDHEN, CDR2 SYDVKM. The CDR3 sequence is 13 residues long. The V and J ends lost 1 base and 6 bases respectively, with 9 bases between them. CDR3 protein: CASSLSGQNGYTF. In DNA, the CDR3 is TGTGCCAGCAGTTTATCAGGCCAGAATGGCTACACCTTC.

This sequence joins TRBV7-9 and TRBJ1-3; 8 bases fit TRBD1. The germline V gene encodes CDR1 SEHNR and CDR2 FQNEAQ (reference sequence). The V gene end was trimmed by 5 bases and the J gene end by 4 bases; junction bases not matched to a gene: 7. This CDR3 contains 15 residues. The DNA of the CDR3 is TGTGCCAGCAGCCGTGACAGGGGAGGAGGAAACACCATATATTTT. Translated, it gives CASSRDRGGGNTIYF.

The chain joins TRBV27 to TRBJ1-5; D ambiguous. This CDR3 is 15 amino acids long. The V gene lost 7 bases and the J gene lost 0 bases, with 13 bases spanning the gap. Germline V gene sequence: CDR1 MNHEY, CDR2 SMNVEV (reference sequence). The chain's CDR3 is CASNPGGYSNQPQHF. In DNA form, the CDR3 reads TGTGCCAGCAACCCCGGAGGTTATAGCAATCAGCCCCAGCATTTT.

This chain uses TRBV2 with TRBJ2-3; 8 bases line up with TRBD2. Germline V CDR1 and CDR2: SNHLY, FYNNEI. V trimming: 10 bases; J trimming: 3 bases; junction bases outside the gene matches: 9. The CDR3 is 14 amino acids. The CDR3 bases are TGTGCCAAGGCGGGGCGGGAGGCAACAGATACGCAGTATTTT. The encoded protein is CAKAGREATDTQYF.

The chain combines TRBV6-1 with TRBJ2-5, with 14 bases aligning to TRBD2. Germline V lookup: CDR1 MNHNS, CDR2 SASEGT. Trimming cost V 0 bases and J 5 bases; bases outside gene matches: 8. The CDR3 has 18 amino acids. The CDR3 reads CASSEAGLGLAGAETQYF. The DNA of the CDR3 is TGTGCCAGCAGTGAAGCGGGCCTGGGACTAGCGGGAGCGGAGACCCAGTACTTC.

This sequence joins TRBV5-1 and TRBJ1-4; D not certain. V lost 0 bases to trimming and J lost 0 bases, with 6 bases between them. The CDR3 sequence is 15 residues long. Germline-derived CDR1 and CDR2 are SGHRS and YFSETQ. CDR3 nucleotides: TGCGCCAGCAGCTTGGCGAGTGCAACTAATGAAAAACTGTTTTTT. It translates to CASSLASATNEKLFF.

The chain joins TRBV18 to TRBJ1-4; D is undetermined. From germline, CDR1 is KGHSH and CDR2 LQKENI. V dropped 0 bases and J dropped 0 bases, with 5 bases sitting between them. The CDR3 consists of 15 residues. The CDR3 loop is CASSPPSSTNEKLFF. CDR3 coding DNA: TGTGCCAGCTCACCACCGTCATCAACTAATGAAAAACTGTTTTTT.